The TCR beta chain described here comes from a study of cytomegalovirus exposure and HLA in healthy donors. About the research overall: An analysis done earlier identified 100 million to 140 million unique TCR beta sequences from around 180 million T cells.

The PCR made use of 60 Vbeta and 13 Jbeta primers. The data were produced by immunoSEQ multiplex PCR, yet TCRdb's version contains in-frame clones alone and is incomplete. The sample has approximately 100,000 clones, 75% seen once. Deletions cut 7 bases from V and 5 bases from J, with 12 bases between. Germline V gene data show CDR1 as MNHEY and CDR2 as SVGAGI. This CDR3 has 13 amino acids. V and J are TRBV6-5 and TRBJ2-1, with D perhaps matching TRBD1 (6 bases). Sequenced input: PBMCs. This clonotype was sampled from a woman aged 18-29 years in good health and CMV-seropositive. CDR3 sequence reads: CASTNRDNNEQFF. The CDR3 nucleotides are TGTGCCAGCACCAACAGGGATAACAATGAGCAGTTCTTC.